This T cell receptor (beta chain) comes out of a study of cytomegalovirus exposure and HLA in healthy donors. Points on this clone: Its antigen remains unknown.

Repertoires were generated with immunoSEQ multiplex PCR, while TCRdb's copy carries only in-frame clones and drops some. This table has about 110,000 clones, approximately 96% appearing once. This CDR3 is built from 16 residues. CDR1 is SGHRS, CDR2 YFSETQ, per germline. With V trimmed by 3 bases and J by 4 bases, 8 bases remained unmatched. Findings and caveats of the study: The TCR clusters that emerged in the first cohort tended, a later analysis found, to co-occur in the approximately 120 validation repertoires. Some public TCRs appeared in many individuals, while most sequences were rare.

The V gene is TRBV5-1, the J gene TRBJ2-5, with 11 bases identical to TRBD1. This TCR was sampled from a woman between 18 and 29 years old in good health and CMV-seronegative. Sequenced: PBMCs. The CDR3 protein is CASSWTGTGGGETQYF. The CDR3 coding sequence is TGCGCCAGCAGCTGGACGGGGACAGGGGGTGGAGAGACCCAGTACTTC. Complete variable domain (other parts from reference TRBV5-1 and TRBJ2-5): KAGVTQTPRYLIKTRGQQVTLSCSPISGHRSVSWYQQTPGQGLQFLFEYFSETQRNKGNFPGRFSGRQFSNSRSEMNVSTLELGDSALYLCASSWTGTGGGETQYFGPGTRLLVL.